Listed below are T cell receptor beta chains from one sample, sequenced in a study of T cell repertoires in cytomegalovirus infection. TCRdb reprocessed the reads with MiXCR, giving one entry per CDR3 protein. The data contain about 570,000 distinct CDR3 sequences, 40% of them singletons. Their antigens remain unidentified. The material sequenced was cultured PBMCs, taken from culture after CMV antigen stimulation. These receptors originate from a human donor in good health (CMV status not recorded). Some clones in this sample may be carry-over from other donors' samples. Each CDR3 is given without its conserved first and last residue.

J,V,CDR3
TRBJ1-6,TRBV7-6,ASSPGFLNSPLH
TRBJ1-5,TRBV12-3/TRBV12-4,ASREQGFEPQH
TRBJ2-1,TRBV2,ASSAYFPGTGGREQF
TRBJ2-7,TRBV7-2,ASSLYTDTSYEQY
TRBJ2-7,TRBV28,ASSGPGGNNYEQY
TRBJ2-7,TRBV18,ASSPRGDYYEQY
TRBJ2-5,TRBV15,ATSPLSWGVRETQY
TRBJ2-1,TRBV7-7,ANGPGLPSSKQF
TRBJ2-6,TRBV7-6,ASSLIGGAGANVLT
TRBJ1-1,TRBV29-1,SAQGQQNTEAF
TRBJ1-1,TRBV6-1,ASSPMERGGTEAF
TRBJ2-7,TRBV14,ASSRSGTVPYEQY
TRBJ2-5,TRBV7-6,ASSASGTSGARTQY
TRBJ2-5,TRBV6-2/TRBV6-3,ASSYDVEGKETQY
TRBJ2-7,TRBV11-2,ASSLLSGRSYEQY
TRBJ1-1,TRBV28,ASSYPAHGQGTEAF
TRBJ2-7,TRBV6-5,ASSRGTETYEQY
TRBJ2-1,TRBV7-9,ASSIRGAYNEQF
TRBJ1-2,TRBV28,ASSPRGQGKVGYT
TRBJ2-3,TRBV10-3,ATRLAGQSTDTQY